The present entry profiles one T cell receptor (beta chain) with its context. The sample belongs to a study of blood T cell repertoires in COVID-19. Background on the study: Sources were T cells, B-cell-depleted T cells, or PBMCs; the material itself was cDNA or gDNA.

The CDR3 runs 17 residues. TCRdb's copy holds only in-frame clones and misses some; the assay was immunoSEQ multiplex PCR. The table has some 87,000 clones, roughly 92% seen once; the top ten hold roughly 5.9%. The rearrangement uses TRBV1 and TRBJ2-5; the table's D gene call, TRBD2, was not cross checked with the DNA. TRBV1 is a pseudogene locus. The sequenced sample was peripheral blood. The TCR sequence derives from a woman aged 60-75 years with active COVID-19. Here the CDR3 reads CTSSQDIAGGTEETQYF. DNA of the CDR3: TGCACCAGCAGCCAAGACATAGCGGGGGGAACCGAAGAGACCCAGTACTTC.